The 2 T cell receptor beta chains in this list originate from one sample, sequenced in a study of T cell responses to AZD1222 COVID-19 vaccine. Sequencing used immunoSEQ multiplex PCR; TCRdb keeps in-frame clones, though not all of them. Of 95,000 to 100,000 clones listed, less than 85% are singletons. Material: peripheral blood, obtained 28 days after the second AZD1222 dose. These receptors all stem from an adult who received the AZD1222 COVID-19 vaccine.

The V gene is TRBV25-1, the J gene TRBJ1-2; D gene uncertain. Looked up from germline, CDR1 is MGHDK and CDR2 is SYGVNS. Trimming stripped 1 base from V and 8 bases from J, with 11 bases between. CDR3 length equals 13 residues. The CDR3, as DNA: TGTGCCAGCAGTGAATTCAGACATCGGGGCTACACCTTC. It translates to CASSEFRHRGYTF.

CDR3 nucleotide sequence: TGTGCCAGCAGTTACTACACAGCTGCAACTAATGAAAAACTGTTTTTT. It translates to CASSYYTAATNEKLFF. This chain links TRBV6-5 with TRBJ1-4; D remains ambiguous. Germline values: CDR1 MNHEY, CDR2 SVGAGI. Trimming pared 1 base from V and 0 bases from J, leaving 9 bases between. CDR3 length: 16 amino acids.